The present TCR beta chain was sequenced within a study of control samples from healthy donors and cancer patients. Here immunoSEQ multiplex PCR was the method, and the copy in TCRdb shows in-frame clones only, minus some. Here the sample spans roughly 450,000 clones, 80% to 95% being singletons. The germline gives CDR1 LNHDA, CDR2 SQIVND (reference sequence). The CDR3 length is 15 residues. Trimming took off 2 bases at V and 3 bases at J, with 11 bases between the two ends. This receptor was obtained from a man between 40 and 49 years old with head and neck cancer. The sample comprised PBMCs. This rearrangement joins TRBV19 to TRBJ1-5; the D gene is possibly TRBD1 (6 bases). DNA for the CDR3: TGTGCCAGTAGTATATGGACAGCAGTCAATCAGCCCCAGCATTTT. It yields the protein CASSIWTAVNQPQHF.